This TCR beta chain was captured by sequencing in a study of liver allograft versus peripheral blood T cells. Study-level background: What was compared were the T cell receptor repertoires in transplanted livers and those in the peripheral blood of recipients.

TCRdb ran MiXCR on the reads and lists one entry per CDR3 protein. In the table there are about 7,800 distinct CDR3 sequences, roughly a sixth of which are singletons. Trimming pared 5 bases from V and 1 base from J, leaving 17 bases between. The germline gives CDR1 SGHTA, CDR2 FQGNSA. The CDR3 spans 16 residues. By proportion, this clonotype is medium-sized. The antigen remains unidentified. Study findings and constraints: Intragraft liver T cell receptor repertoires reportedly differed from peripheral blood repertoires.

The TCR was taken from a human patient who had a liver transplant. Some T cells may arise from the graft donor. The chain links TRBV7-2 to TRBJ1-1, with D unclear. The CDR3 region is CASSNQGRATNTEAFF. In DNA, the CDR3 is TGTGCCAGCAGCAACCAAGGCCGGGCTACGAACACTGAAGCTTTCTTT.